Each of the 21 T cell receptor beta chains below was sequenced from the same sample in a study of monozygotic twins with cystic fibrosis. Sequencing was performed with immunoSEQ multiplex PCR; in TCRdb, only in-frame clones are kept and a portion is missing. The repertoire has roughly 25,000 clones, about 91% of them found once; the top ten carry roughly 0.29%. The sequenced sample was blood. Receptor source: a girl aged 2 to 10 with cystic fibrosis.

CDR3 amino acids: CASSEASSNQPQHF. In DNA, the CDR3 is TGTGCCAGCAGTGAAGCGTCGTCAAATCAGCCCCAGCATTTT. The V call is TRBV2, the J call TRBJ1-5; D not resolved. V lost 0 bases and J lost 4, with 7 bases in between. The CDR3 is 14 amino acids. The germline CDR1 and CDR2 sequences are SNHLY and FYNNEI.

CDR3 sequence: CASSAGQGGLSYEQYF. CDR3 nucleotides: TGCGCCAGCAGCGCAGGACAGGGGGGCCTCTCATACGAGCAGTACTTC. The chain combines TRBV5-1 with TRBJ2-7; 10 bases fit TRBD1. The ends lost 4 bases at V and 4 bases at J; junction bases unmatched: 11. The CDR3 is made up of 16 amino acids. CDR1 SGHRS and CDR2 YFSETQ come from the germline V gene.

The J gene is TRBJ2-1, the V gene TRBV2, with a weak D call TRBD2 (7 bases). Germline lookup yields CDR1 SNHLY and CDR2 FYNNEI. Between the trimmed V and J ends, which lost 0 bases and 9 bases, there was a span of 18 bases. The CDR3 is 16 amino acids. The DNA for the CDR3 is TGTGCCAGCAGTGAAGCATCCCTCGGGGGAGGGGGTGAGCAGTTCTTC. Its protein is CASSEASLGGGGEQFF.

This clone was detected only a few times. The chain combines TRBV28 with TRBJ1-5, with 9 nucleotides matching TRBD1. V lost 2 bases to trimming and J lost 4 bases; unmatched junction nucleotides: 9. From germline, CDR1 is MDHEN and CDR2 SYDVKM. This CDR3 is 17 amino acids long. As DNA, the CDR3 is TGTGCCAGCAGTTTAATGCCGGGACAGGGTTCGAATCAGCCCCAGCATTTT. Protein: CASSLMPGQGSNQPQHF.

The chain uses TRBV6-1 and TRBJ1-5; TRBD1 agrees at 9 bases. The CDR3 loop spans 13 amino acids. Per the germline V gene, CDR1 is MNHNS and CDR2 is SASEGT. J gave up 7 bases and V 6 bases, and 4 bases lay outside the gene matches. CDR3 DNA: TGTGCCAGCAGACTGGACAGGGGCCAGCCCCAGCATTTT. Translated, it gives CASRLDRGQPQHF.

The gene calls are TRBV18 and TRBJ2-7; D gene unclear. Germline V gene data show CDR1 as KGHSH and CDR2 as LQKENI. The CDR3 covers 14 residues. Trimming shortened V by 2 bases and J by 5 bases, and 13 bases separated the two germline ends. The CDR3 DNA sequence: TGTGCCAGCTCACCAACGAGAACAGTGGACGAGCAGTACTTC. This sequence encodes CASSPTRTVDEQYF.

The J gene is TRBJ1-4, the V gene TRBV6-5; D not certain. CDR1 MNHEY and CDR2 SVGAGI come from the germline V gene. Trimming took 2 bases from V and 0 from J, leaving 10 bases between them. This CDR3 is 16 amino acids long. The CDR3 region is CASSYTNNPTNEKLFF. As DNA, the CDR3 is TGTGCCAGCAGTTACACGAATAACCCAACTAATGAAAAACTGTTTTTT.

The genes are TRBV4-1 and TRBJ2-1, with 8 bases fitting TRBD1. The CDR3 covers 16 residues. V shed 0 bases, J shed 8 bases, and the junction held 9 bases outside the gene matches. The germline CDR1 and CDR2 sequences are MGHRA and YSYEKL. The CDR3: CASSQEPDRDRDEQFF. Written as DNA, the CDR3 is TGCGCCAGCAGCCAAGAGCCGGACAGGGATAGAGATGAGCAGTTCTTC.

The rearrangement joins TRBV4-3 to TRBJ1-4; D might be TRBD1 (5 bases). CDR1 and CDR2 (germline): LGHNA, YSLEER. This CDR3 has 15 amino acids. The V gene lost 1 base and the J gene lost 8 bases, with 14 bases spanning the gap. The CDR3 DNA reads as TGCGCCAGCAGCCAAGTTCCCAGGGTAGGGGAAAAACTGTTTTTT. Amino acid sequence: CASSQVPRVGEKLFF.

J is TRBJ2-5 and V is TRBV7-2; unclear D gene. Per the germline V gene, CDR1 is SGHTA and CDR2 is FQGNSA. The CDR3 is made up of 13 amino acids. V lost 4 bases and J 1 base, leaving 7 bases between the germline ends. The CDR3 region has the DNA TGTGCCAGCAGCTCCCGGACCCAAGAGACCCAGTACTTC. Protein product: CASSSRTQETQYF.

This chain links TRBV5-1 with TRBJ2-3; the D call may be TRBD1 or TRBD2 (6 bases each). V was trimmed by 1 base and J by 0 bases, leaving 9 bases between them. Germline CDR1 SGHRS, CDR2 YFSETQ. The length of the CDR3 is 15 residues. CDR3 DNA: TGCGCCAGCAGCTTGTCGGGGGCTAGCACAGATACGCAGTATTTT. This sequence encodes CASSLSGASTDTQYF.

The V call is TRBV7-6, the J call TRBJ1-6, with D possibly matching TRBD1 (5 bases). The V gene's germline CDR1 is SGHVS and CDR2 FNYEAQ. V was cut by 4 bases and J by 9 bases, with 16 bases left in between. This CDR3 spans 15 amino acids. CDR3 protein: CASSSVGGFLSPLHF. In DNA, the CDR3 is TGTGCCAGCAGCTCCGTCGGGGGATTCCTTTCACCCCTCCACTTT.

This chain joins TRBV15 and TRBJ1-5, with TRBD1 matching over 8 bases. Trimming cost V 2 bases and J 0 bases; bases outside gene matches: 9. CDR1 LNHNV and CDR2 YYDKDF come from the germline V gene (reference sequence). CDR3 length: 18 amino acids. The CDR3 coding sequence is TGTGCCACCAGCAGACCGACAGGGGATGAGTATAGCAATCAGCCCCAGCATTTT. Protein sequence: CATSRPTGDEYSNQPQHF.

The chain is built from TRBV25-1 and TRBJ2-7; possibly TRBD2 for D (5 bases). The germline V and J ends were trimmed by 6 bases and 3 bases, with 12 bases remaining between them. In germline, CDR1 is MGHDK, CDR2 SYGVNS. This CDR3 has 13 residues. CDR3 in amino acids: CASSPPGNYEQYF. The CDR3 DNA sequence: TGTGCCAGCAGCCCCCCGGGGAACTACGAGCAGTACTTC.

The chain recombines TRBV2 with TRBJ1-4; 9 bases are a match to TRBD1. J lost 0 bases, V lost 6 bases, and 8 bases had no gene match. CDR1 is SNHLY and CDR2 is FYNNEI in the germline V gene. This CDR3 contains 17 residues. Here the CDR3 reads CASRRTGAPATNEKLFF. CDR3 nucleotide sequence: TGTGCCAGCAGGCGGACAGGGGCGCCTGCAACTAATGAAAAACTGTTTTTT.

This chain links TRBV9 with TRBJ1-2, with D possibly being TRBD1 (5 bases). V was trimmed by 4 bases and J by 8 bases, leaving 15 bases between them. The germline gives CDR1 SGDLS, CDR2 YYNGEE. This CDR3 is built from 13 residues. CDR3 nucleotide sequence: TGTGCCAGCAGCATCGGGACGGCCTCGGGCTACACCTTC. Translated, it gives CASSIGTASGYTF.

The chain carries TRBV9 and TRBJ2-7, with no clear D. Deletions cut 0 bases from V and 2 bases from J, with 12 bases between. Germline CDR1 reads SGDLS; CDR2 reads YYNGEE. This CDR3 spans 15 amino acids. For the CDR3, the DNA is TGTGCCAGCAGCGTAGAACCCACCCCGGCCTACGAGCAGTACTTC. This encodes CASSVEPTPAYEQYF.

This sequence joins TRBV11-3 and TRBJ1-2; 9 bases align to TRBD1. CDR1 is SGHNT and CDR2 is YENEEA in the germline V gene. V trimming: 3 bases; J trimming: 10 bases; junction bases outside the gene matches: 6. The CDR3 is 13 residues long. The CDR3 is CASSLGDRADYTF. DNA of the CDR3: TGTGCCAGCAGCTTGGGGGACAGGGCGGACTACACCTTC.

This clone was recorded only once. The J gene is TRBJ2-4, the V gene TRBV6-5, with D possibly TRBD2 on 6 matching bases. Germline V CDR1 and CDR2: MNHEY, SVGAGI. The CDR3 consists of 15 residues. V was cut by 6 bases and J by 0 bases, with 12 bases left in between. CDR3 region: CASRGGPLAKNIQYF. The CDR3 DNA reads as TGTGCCAGCAGGGGAGGACCCCTAGCCAAAAACATTCAGTACTTC.

The chain carries TRBV5-1 and TRBJ1-2, with 7 bases lining up with TRBD1. Germline CDR1 is SGHRS and CDR2 is YFSETQ. V shed 2 bases, J shed 3 bases, and the junction held 1 base outside the gene matches. The CDR3 is 13 amino acids. CDR3 nucleotide sequence: TGCGCCAGCAGCTTACAGGGGCACTATGGCTACACCTTC. Translation gives CASSLQGHYGYTF.

The chain employs TRBV5-6 and TRBJ2-1; no firm D call. CDR3 length: 11 amino acids. The V gene's germline CDR1 is SGHDT and CDR2 YYEEEE. V shed 6 bases and J shed 4 bases, with 5 bases lying between them. Written as DNA, the CDR3 is TGTGCCAGCACCCGATACAATGAGCAGTTCTTC. This translates into CASTRYNEQFF.